The clone carrying this TCR beta chain was seen more than once but under ten times. The antigen is unknown. TCRdb called the reads again in MiXCR, with one record for every CDR3 protein. The table records roughly 500,000 distinct CDR3 sequences, 30% to 35% of them present only once. These data belong to a study of T cell repertoires in cytomegalovirus infection. The CDR3 has 19 residues. Germline trimming cut 9 bases from V and 1 base from J; bases unmatched to any gene: 21. Germline assignment: CDR1 ENHRY and CDR2 SYGVKD. The sample consisted of cultured PBMCs, taken from culture after CMV antigen stimulation. The chain couples TRBV10-3 to TRBJ2-3, with 8 bases identical to TRBD2. The TCR sequence derives from a human donor in good health (CMV status not recorded). Some clones in this sample may be carry-over from other donors' samples. CDR3 nucleotide sequence: TGTGCCATTTCCAATGGAGGAGCGGGAGACCTGGGACGCACAGATACGCAGTATTTT. Translation: CAISNGGAGDLGRTDTQYF.